This T cell receptor beta chain was sequenced during a study of cytomegalovirus exposure and HLA in healthy donors. Overall study: The approximately 110 validation repertoires were reported in a later analysis to have been generated on the same platform as the roughly 670 first-cohort repertoires.

Points on this clone: Its specificity is not known.

Points from the study as a whole: According to a subsequent analysis, TCR clusters from the first cohort were inclined to appear together in the roughly 110 validation repertoires. Under in vitro conditions, three CMV-associated chains were confirmed as specific for CMV antigens.

The CDR3 sequence is 15 residues long. With 1 base removed from V and 8 bases from J, the gap between germline ends came to 16 bases. The germline CDR1 and CDR2 sequences are SGHVS and FQNEAQ. Among the roughly 110 subjects of the validation cohort, separate from the approximately 700-subject first cohort, were the donors. The table came from immunoSEQ multiplex PCR; TCRdb's copy has only in-frame clones and leaves some out. The data hold about 140,000 clones, with 85% to 95% observed a single time. V gene TRBV7-8 combines with J gene TRBJ2-3; TRBD1 is a possible D gene (5 bases). This TCR was sampled from a young man in good health and CMV-seropositive. Sequenced input: PBMCs. The CDR3 DNA is TGTGCCAGCAGCTTAGTAGGCCCTAGGGGTGGTACGCAGTATTTT. This gives the protein CASSLVGPRGGTQYF.